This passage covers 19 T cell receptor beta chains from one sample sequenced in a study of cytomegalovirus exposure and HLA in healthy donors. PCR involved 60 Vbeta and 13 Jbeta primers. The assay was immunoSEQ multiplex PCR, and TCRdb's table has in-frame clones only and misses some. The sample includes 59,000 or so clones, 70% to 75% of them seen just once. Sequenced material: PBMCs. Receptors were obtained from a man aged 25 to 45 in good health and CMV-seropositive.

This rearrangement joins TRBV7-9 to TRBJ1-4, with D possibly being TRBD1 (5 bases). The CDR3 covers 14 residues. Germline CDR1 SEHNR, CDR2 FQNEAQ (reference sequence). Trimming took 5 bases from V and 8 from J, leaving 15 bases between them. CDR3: CASSPGGEKEKLFF. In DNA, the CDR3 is TGTGCCAGCAGCCCGGGGGGGGAAAAAGAAAAACTGTTTTTT.

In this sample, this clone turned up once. The CDR3 sequence is CASSGWGVSSYEQYF. The CDR3 coding sequence is TGTGCCAGCAGTGGATGGGGCGTCAGCTCCTACGAGCAGTACTTC. The V call is TRBV6-5, the J call TRBJ2-7, with D perhaps matching TRBD1 (5 bases). This CDR3 comprises 15 residues. Trimming pared 5 bases from V and 0 bases from J, leaving 14 bases between. Germline CDR1 reads MNHEY; CDR2 reads SVGAGI.

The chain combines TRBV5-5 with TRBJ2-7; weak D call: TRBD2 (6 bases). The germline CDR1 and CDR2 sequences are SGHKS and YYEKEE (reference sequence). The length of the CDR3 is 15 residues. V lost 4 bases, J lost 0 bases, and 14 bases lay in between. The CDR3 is CASSLSAGYSYEQYF. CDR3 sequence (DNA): TGTGCCAGCAGCCTTTCGGCGGGATACTCCTACGAGCAGTACTTC.

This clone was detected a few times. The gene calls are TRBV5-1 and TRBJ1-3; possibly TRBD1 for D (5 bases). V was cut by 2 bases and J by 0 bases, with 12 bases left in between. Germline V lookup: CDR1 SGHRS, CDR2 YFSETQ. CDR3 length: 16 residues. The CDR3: CASSFDSSTSGNTIYF. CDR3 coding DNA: TGCGCCAGCAGCTTCGACAGTAGTACCTCTGGAAACACCATATATTTT.

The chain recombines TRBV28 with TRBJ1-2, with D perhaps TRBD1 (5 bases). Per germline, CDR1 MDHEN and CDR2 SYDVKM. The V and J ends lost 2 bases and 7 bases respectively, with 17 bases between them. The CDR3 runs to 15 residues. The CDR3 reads CASSLRGSLSRGYTF. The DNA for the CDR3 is TGTGCCAGCAGTTTAAGGGGCAGCCTCTCCCGTGGCTACACCTTC.

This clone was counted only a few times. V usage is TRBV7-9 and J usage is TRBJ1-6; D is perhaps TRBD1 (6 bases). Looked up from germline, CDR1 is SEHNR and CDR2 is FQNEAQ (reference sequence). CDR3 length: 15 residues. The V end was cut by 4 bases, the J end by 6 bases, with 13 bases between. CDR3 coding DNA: TGTGCCAGCAGCTCCCAGGGGCAGTCTAATTCACCCCTCCACTTT. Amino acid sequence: CASSSQGQSNSPLHF.

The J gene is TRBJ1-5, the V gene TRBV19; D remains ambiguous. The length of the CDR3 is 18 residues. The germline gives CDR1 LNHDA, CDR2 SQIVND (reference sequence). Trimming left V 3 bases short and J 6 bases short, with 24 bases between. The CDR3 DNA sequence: TGTGCCAGTAGTATCCCCTCCGAGAAGAGGCGGTTGATTCAGCCCCAGCATTTT. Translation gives CASSIPSEKRRLIQPQHF.

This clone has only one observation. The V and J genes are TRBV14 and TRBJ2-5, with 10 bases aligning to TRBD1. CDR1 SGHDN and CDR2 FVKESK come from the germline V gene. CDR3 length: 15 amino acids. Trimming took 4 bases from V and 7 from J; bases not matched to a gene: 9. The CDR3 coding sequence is TGTGCCAGCAGCCTCGGGACAGGGGATGGGGTGACCCAGTACTTC. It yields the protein CASSLGTGDGVTQYF.

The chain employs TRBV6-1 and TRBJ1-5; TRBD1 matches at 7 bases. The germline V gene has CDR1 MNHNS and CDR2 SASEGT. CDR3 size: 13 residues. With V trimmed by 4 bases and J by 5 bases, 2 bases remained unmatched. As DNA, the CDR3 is TGTGCCAGCAGTGGACAGGGCTATCAGCCCCAGCATTTT. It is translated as CASSGQGYQPQHF.

The CDR3 loop is CAWSVSEGSGYTF. CDR3 bases: TGTGCCTGGAGTGTGTCGGAGGGGAGCGGCTACACCTTC. The V and J genes are TRBV30 and TRBJ1-2; the D gene is possibly TRBD1 (5 bases). This CDR3 is built from 13 residues. Germline V gene sequence: CDR1 GTSNPN, CDR2 SVGIG (reference sequence). The V gene lost 0 bases and the J gene lost 8 bases, with 13 bases spanning the gap.

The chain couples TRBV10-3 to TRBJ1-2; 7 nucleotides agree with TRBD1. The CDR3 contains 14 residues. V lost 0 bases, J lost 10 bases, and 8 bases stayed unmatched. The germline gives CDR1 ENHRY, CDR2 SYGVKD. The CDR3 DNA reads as TGTGCCATCAGTGAGTCGACCGGAGGGGGCGACTACACCTTC. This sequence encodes CAISESTGGGDYTF.

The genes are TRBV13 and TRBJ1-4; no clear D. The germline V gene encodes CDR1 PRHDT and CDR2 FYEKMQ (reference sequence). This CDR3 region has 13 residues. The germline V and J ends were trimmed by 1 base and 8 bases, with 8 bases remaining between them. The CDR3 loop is CASSLDSSEKLFF. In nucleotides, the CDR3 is TGTGCCAGCAGCTTAGACAGCTCCGAAAAACTGTTTTTT.

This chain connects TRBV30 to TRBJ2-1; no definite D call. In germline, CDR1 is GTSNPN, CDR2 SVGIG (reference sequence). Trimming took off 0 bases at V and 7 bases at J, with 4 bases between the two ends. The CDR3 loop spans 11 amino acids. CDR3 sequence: CAWSVQNEQFF. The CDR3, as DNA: TGTGCCTGGAGTGTACAGAATGAGCAGTTCTTC.

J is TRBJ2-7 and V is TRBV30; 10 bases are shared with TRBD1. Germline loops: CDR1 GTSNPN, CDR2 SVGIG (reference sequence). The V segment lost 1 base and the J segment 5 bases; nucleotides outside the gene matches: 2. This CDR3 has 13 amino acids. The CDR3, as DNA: TGTGCCTGGAGTGCCGGGACAGGGGACGAGCAGTACTTC. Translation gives CAWSAGTGDEQYF.

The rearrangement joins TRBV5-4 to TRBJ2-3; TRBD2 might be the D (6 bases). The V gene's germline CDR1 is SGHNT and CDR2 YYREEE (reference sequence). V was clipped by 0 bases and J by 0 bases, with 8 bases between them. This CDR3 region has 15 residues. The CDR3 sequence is CASSLVAGSTDTQYF. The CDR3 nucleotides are TGTGCCAGCAGCTTGGTTGCGGGAAGCACAGATACGCAGTATTTT.

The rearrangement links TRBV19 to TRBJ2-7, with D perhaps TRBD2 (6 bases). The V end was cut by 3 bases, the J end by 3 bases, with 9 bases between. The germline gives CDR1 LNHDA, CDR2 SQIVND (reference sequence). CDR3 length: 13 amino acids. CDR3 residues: CASSIGRDYEQYF. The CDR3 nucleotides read TGTGCCAGTAGTATCGGGAGAGACTACGAGCAGTACTTC.

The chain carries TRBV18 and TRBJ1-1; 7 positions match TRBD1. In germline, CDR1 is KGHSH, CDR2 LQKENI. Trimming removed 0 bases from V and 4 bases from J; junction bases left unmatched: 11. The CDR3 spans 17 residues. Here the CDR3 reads CASSPPTGAYRSTEAFF. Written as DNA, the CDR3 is TGTGCCAGCTCACCACCCACAGGGGCGTATCGGTCCACTGAAGCTTTCTTT.

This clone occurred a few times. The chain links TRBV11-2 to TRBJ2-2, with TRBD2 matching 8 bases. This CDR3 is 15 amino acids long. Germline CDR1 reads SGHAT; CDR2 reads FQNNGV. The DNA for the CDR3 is TGTGCTGGCGCGGGGGGTAGATTGGGCACCGGGGAGCTGTTTTTT. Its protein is CAGAGGRLGTGELFF.

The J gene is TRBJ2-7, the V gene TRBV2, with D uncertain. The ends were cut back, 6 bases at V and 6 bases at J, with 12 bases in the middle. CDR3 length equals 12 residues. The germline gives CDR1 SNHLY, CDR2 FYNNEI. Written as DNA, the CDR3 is TGTGCCAGCAGGCGAGGAAGAGGCGAGCAGTACTTC. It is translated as CASRRGRGEQYF.